This T cell receptor (beta chain) was profiled in a study of blood T cell repertoires in COVID-19 (dated by TCRdb to about 2020). For context, the study as a whole: The collaborator samples originated in the United States, Italy and Spain and spanned the acute and convalescent phases of COVID-19. A de-identified subject ID, COVID-19 status, age in years and sex were almost always included in the sample metadata. The repertoires were released in a freely available public database intended as a resource for research on the immune response to SARS-CoV-2. Where available, HLA class I and class II types were taken from metadata supplied by the sample provider and were not determined by assay-based typing. The material from the prospective study consisted of cDNA or gDNA derived from T cells, B-cell-depleted T cells, or PBMCs. Samples came from the ongoing ImmuneRACE study (first 160 participants) plus 1,254 subjects from 6 global collaborators. The dataset comprised deeply sampled blood TCRbeta repertoires from subjects exposed to, actively infected with, or recovered from COVID-19. The paper as a whole reports these results and caveats: The amount of clinical and demographic metadata varied by source and participant and was provided uncurated.

Each collaborating institution followed its own protocols to collect whole blood in K2EDTA tubes. For TCRbeta analysis, collaborators shipped samples as frozen whole blood, isolated PBMCs, or DNA extracted from either of those sample types. TCRbeta CDR3 regions were amplified from genomic DNA by means of the immunoSEQ Assay, a bias-controlled multiplex PCR. The source study handled its data this way. Nucleated cell counts per sample were estimated from amplification of reference gene primers within the assay. To quantify the absolute abundance of each unique TCRbeta CDR3 rearrangement, sequence reads were collapsed and filtered. For each sample, productive Simpson clonality was calculated by taking the square root of Simpson's diversity index across productive rearrangements. Not all clones reach the TCRdb copy of this immuneACCESS table, which keeps in-frame sequences only. Checked studies attribute under half of the gap to unresolved V genes and leave the rest unexplained. From that table come the V and J calls and clone size; the DNA was used to work out D and trimming. Recorded for this sample are about 110,000 clones; 90% of them occurred a single time. The ten top clones hold around 1.1% of the sample.

Including the terminal cysteine and phenylalanine, the CDR3 comprises 16 residues. Of the read, only the CDR3 DNA is kept; its 48 bases are in frame from base 1. V is trimmed back by 3 bases and J by 2 bases, and the junction contains 7 bases that no gene match accounts for. The germline V gene gives CDR1 as SGDLS and CDR2 as YYNGEE. To note about this clone: Its binding antigen is unknown. Qualities for individual bases were not recorded, and no much larger clone is one base off.

The chain uses TRBV9 and TRBJ2-3; 9 central bases correspond to TRBD2. The sample consisted of peripheral blood. The receptor comes from a human donor in a cohort sampled during active COVID-19. The DNA sequence is as follows: TGTGCCAGCAGCGGGGAAGCGGGGGGAGTCACAGATACGCAGTATTTT. The translation is CASSGEAGGVTDTQYF.